This T cell receptor beta chain was captured in a study of human T cells and chemical hapten exposure. This clonotype was seen ten or more times. As yet, its antigen is unknown. TCRdb passed the RACE reads through MiXCR, listing each CDR3 protein once. The data show 87,000 or so distinct CDR3 sequences, with 9.6% seen just once and more than 3% held by the top ten. Specified time point: pre-sensitization, week 0. Treatment meaning: therapeutic diphenylcyclopropenone sensitization with weekly scalp DPC. The starting material, unfractionated whole blood, was used for total RNA extraction. V was pared by 6 bases and J by 3 bases, with 15 bases between. This CDR3 region has 15 residues. The germline V gene has CDR1 KGHSH and CDR2 LQKENI. Study results and limitations: It was expanded TCRs that formed significantly more large CDR3 similarity clusters than controls did. TCRs at a frequency above 1 in 1000 stayed unchanged with DPC sensitization.

This material consisted of whole blood, taken in connection with sensitization to the hapten diphenylcyclopropenone (DPC). The V gene is TRBV18, the J gene TRBJ1-5; D might be TRBD1 (5 bases). This sequence was found in a woman aged 40-49 years with alopecia areata. Some clones in this sample may be carry-over from other donors' samples. The CDR3 sequence: CASSPESGFNQPQHF. CDR3 coding DNA: TGTGCCAGCTCCCCCGAATCAGGGTTCAATCAGCCCCAGCATTTT.